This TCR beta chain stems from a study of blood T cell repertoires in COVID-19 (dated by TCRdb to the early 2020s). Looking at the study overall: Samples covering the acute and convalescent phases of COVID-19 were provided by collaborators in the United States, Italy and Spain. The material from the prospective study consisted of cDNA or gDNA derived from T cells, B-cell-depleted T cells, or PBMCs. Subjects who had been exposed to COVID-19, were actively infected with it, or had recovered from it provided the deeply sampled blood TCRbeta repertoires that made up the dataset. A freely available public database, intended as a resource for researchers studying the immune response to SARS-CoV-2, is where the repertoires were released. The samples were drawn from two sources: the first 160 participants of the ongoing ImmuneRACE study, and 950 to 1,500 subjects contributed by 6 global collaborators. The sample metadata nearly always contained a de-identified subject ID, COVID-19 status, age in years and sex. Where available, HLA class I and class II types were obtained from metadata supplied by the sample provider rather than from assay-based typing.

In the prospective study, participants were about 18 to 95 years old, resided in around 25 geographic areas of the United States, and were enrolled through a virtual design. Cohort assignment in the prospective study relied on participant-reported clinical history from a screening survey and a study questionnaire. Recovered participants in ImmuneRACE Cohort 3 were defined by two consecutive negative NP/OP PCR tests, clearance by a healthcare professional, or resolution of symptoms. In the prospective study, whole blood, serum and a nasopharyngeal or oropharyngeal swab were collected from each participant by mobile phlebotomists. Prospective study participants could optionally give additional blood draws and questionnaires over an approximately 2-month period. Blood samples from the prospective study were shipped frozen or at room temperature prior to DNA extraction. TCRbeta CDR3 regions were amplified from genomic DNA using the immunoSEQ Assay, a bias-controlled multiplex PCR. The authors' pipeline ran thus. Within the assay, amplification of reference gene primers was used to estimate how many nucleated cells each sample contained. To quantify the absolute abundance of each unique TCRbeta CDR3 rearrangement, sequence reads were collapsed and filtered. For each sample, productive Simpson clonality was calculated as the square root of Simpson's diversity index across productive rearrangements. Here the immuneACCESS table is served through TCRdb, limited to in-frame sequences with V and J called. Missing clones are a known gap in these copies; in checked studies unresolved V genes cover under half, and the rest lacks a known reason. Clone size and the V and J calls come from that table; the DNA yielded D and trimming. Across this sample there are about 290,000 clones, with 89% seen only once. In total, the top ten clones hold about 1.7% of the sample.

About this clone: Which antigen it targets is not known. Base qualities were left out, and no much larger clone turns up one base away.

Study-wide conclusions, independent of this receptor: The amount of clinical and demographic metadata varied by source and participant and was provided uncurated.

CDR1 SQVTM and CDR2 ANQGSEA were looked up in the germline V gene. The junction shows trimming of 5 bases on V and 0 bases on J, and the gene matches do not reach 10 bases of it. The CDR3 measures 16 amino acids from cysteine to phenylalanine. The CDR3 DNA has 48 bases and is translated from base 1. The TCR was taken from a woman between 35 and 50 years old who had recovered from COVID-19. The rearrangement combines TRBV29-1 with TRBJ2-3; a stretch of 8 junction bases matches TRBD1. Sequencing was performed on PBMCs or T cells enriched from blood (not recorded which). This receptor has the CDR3 CSVLGLQGVSTDTQYF. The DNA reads TGCAGCGTTCTGGGGCTACAGGGGGTTAGCACAGATACGCAGTATTTT.